This entry concerns a single TCR beta chain. The antigen is not known. Using immunoSEQ multiplex PCR, the repertoire was profiled, and TCRdb retains in-frame clones only, with some absent. The sample consists of some 150,000 clones, around nine tenths of them appearing once. The sample is drawn from a study of T cell responses to AZD1222 COVID-19 vaccine. About the research overall: Second doses that came at about 4 or about 12 weeks were put together.

The study, taken as a whole, reports: Vaccine-associated CD4 TCRs spanned spike, dominant at 160-218 and 743-854.

V lost 8 bases to trimming and J lost 0 bases, with 10 bases between them. CDR3 size: 13 residues. CDR1 and CDR2 from the germline V gene are LNHDA and SQIVND (reference sequence). Sequences were derived from peripheral blood, sampled on day 0 of AZD1222 vaccination. The TCR sequence derives from an adult in good health. This chain uses TRBV19 with TRBJ1-1; tentatively, D is TRBD1 (6 bases). The CDR3 nucleotides are TGTGCCAGTCGTGGGGGCCTGAACACTGAAGCTTTCTTT. Translating it yields CASRGGLNTEAFF.